The T cell receptor beta chain under discussion was sequenced for a study of blood T cells in healthy people across ages. Losses at the gene ends were 1 base for V and 3 bases for J; bases not matched to a gene: 9. CDR3 length equals 19 residues. Germline V lookup: CDR1 SGHTA, CDR2 FQGNSA. Peripheral blood was drawn, approximately 9.7 milliliters per donor. Only a few counts were recorded for this clonotype. A second roughly 6 to 12 cycle PCR used barcoded and J-beta primers. Every cDNA molecule carried a tag from a template-switch adaptor bearing 12 random nucleotides. TCRdb re-analysed the 5' RACE reads in MiXCR, keeping a single row per CDR3 protein. This sample carries about 640,000 distinct CDR3 sequences, roughly 58% of them seen once, and the ten largest clones take more than 35%.

The TCR comes from a man between 60 and 75 years old in good health. Sequencing was done on a sample of blood. The genes are TRBV7-2 and TRBJ2-5, with 15 bases matching TRBD2. DNA of the CDR3: TGTGCCAGCAGCTTAGGGGTTCTGGGACTAGCGGGGGGTAAAGAGACCCAGTACTTC. Amino acids: CASSLGVLGLAGGKETQYF.